These 21 T cell receptor beta chains originate from one sample sequenced in a study of identical twins. TCRdb re-called the 5' RACE reads with MiXCR, one entry per CDR3 protein. Among about 920,000 distinct CDR3 sequences listed, over 9% were seen once. These same data were also listed under a study on yellow fever vaccine responses in identical twins.

Sequenced sample: PBMCs. Source of these receptors: a woman younger than 35 in good health.

This clonotype was detected a few times. The V gene is TRBV10-3, the J gene TRBJ2-1; 8 positions agree with TRBD2. The trim removed 1 base at V and 6 bases at J, leaving 20 bases unmatched. This CDR3 is built from 20 residues. The germline V gene encodes CDR1 ENHRY and CDR2 SYGVKD. The CDR3 loop is CAISEFGSGGRPIRINEQFF. The CDR3 bases are TGTGCCATCAGTGAGTTCGGCTCAGGCGGGAGGCCTATACGGATCAATGAGCAGTTCTTC.

In its sample, this clonotype was seen a few times. The rearrangement uses TRBV21-1 and TRBJ2-5; the table's D gene call, TRBD1, was not cross checked with the DNA. TRBV21-1 is listed as a pseudogene. There are 15 residues in the CDR3. CDR3 DNA: TGTGCCAGCAGCAAAGGGGGGACAGGTGGAAAGACCCAGTACTTC. As protein: CASSKGGTGGKTQYF.

The chain joins TRBV6-5 to TRBJ2-7; 12 nucleotides align to TRBD2. V lost 0 bases, J lost 3 bases, and 0 bases stayed unmatched. Germline CDR1 is MNHEY and CDR2 is SVGAGI. The CDR3 covers 15 residues. CDR3 bases: TGTGCCAGCAGTTACTCACTAGCGGGGGGCTACGAGCAGTACGTC. It specifies CASSYSLAGGYEQYV.

This clonotype has a handful of counts. The chain carries TRBV20-1 and TRBJ2-1; 10 bases agree with TRBD2. Per the germline V gene, CDR1 is DFQATT and CDR2 is SNEGSKA (reference sequence). The J segment lost 4 bases and the V segment lost 0 bases, leaving 6 bases of the junction unmatched. The CDR3 is 16 amino acids. Here the CDR3 reads CSARDPSSGGYNEQFF. In DNA form, the CDR3 reads TGCAGTGCTAGAGATCCAAGTAGCGGGGGGTACAATGAGCAGTTCTTC.

At least ten counts were recorded for this clonotype. The V gene is TRBV5-1, the J gene TRBJ2-1, with TRBD2 matching over 10 bases. The germline CDR1 and CDR2 sequences are SGHRS and YFSETQ. The CDR3 has 16 amino acids. J gave up 1 base and V 3 bases, and 4 bases lay outside the gene matches. The CDR3: CASSSVAGGSYNEQFF. In nucleotides, the CDR3 is TGCGCCAGCAGCTCGGTAGCGGGAGGATCCTACAATGAGCAGTTCTTC.

This chain joins TRBV5-1 and TRBJ2-5; no reliable D call. The V gene's germline CDR1 is SGHRS and CDR2 YFSETQ. Trimming stripped 3 bases from V and 1 base from J, with 10 bases between. CDR3 size: 14 residues. Written as DNA, the CDR3 is TGCGCCAGCAGCTCTCTTCCCACCCAAGAGACCCAGTACTTC. Its protein product is CASSSLPTQETQYF.

Only a few counts were recorded for this clonotype. The V call is TRBV27, the J call TRBJ2-7; 10 nucleotides line up with TRBD1. V shed 3 bases and J 5 bases; nucleotides not matched to a gene: 7. The CDR3 has 15 residues. Germline-derived CDR1 and CDR2 are MNHEY and SMNVEV (reference sequence). The CDR3 bases are TGTGCCAGCAGTTTGCCCGGACAGGGGGGCCACGAGCAGTACTTC. Translating gives CASSLPGQGGHEQYF.

This clonotype turned up a few times. The chain links TRBV12-3 or TRBV12-4 to TRBJ2-5; D not resolved. The V and J ends lost 5 bases and 2 bases respectively, with 18 bases between them. The CDR3 totals 16 residues. The CDR3 nucleotides read TGTGCCAGCAGTGCTGACTGGCTCAGCCCGCAAGAGACCCAGTACTTC. Translating gives CASSADWLSPQETQYF.

In this sample, this clonotype turned up many times. The chain joins TRBV6-1 to TRBJ2-3; D possibly uses TRBD1 or TRBD2 (5 bases each). Germline CDR1 is MNHNS and CDR2 is SASEGT. The V gene lost 6 bases and the J gene lost 5 bases, with 21 bases spanning the gap. CDR3 size: 16 residues. This chain's CDR3 is CASSRGTGSMGDTQYF. The CDR3, as DNA: TGTGCCAGCAGCCGTGGGACGGGGTCGATGGGAGATACGCAGTATTTT.

Ten or more counts support this clonotype. This sequence joins TRBV7-2 and TRBJ2-3; no firm D call. Germline CDR1 SGHTA, CDR2 FQGNSA. This CDR3 contains 14 residues. V was trimmed by 3 bases and J by 7 bases, leaving 14 bases between them. CDR3 residues: CASSFPPQMNTQYF. Written as DNA, the CDR3 is TGTGCCAGCAGCTTCCCTCCACAGATGAATACGCAGTATTTT.

This rearrangement joins TRBV2 to TRBJ2-3; 11 bases line up with TRBD1. The length of the CDR3 is 14 residues. Trimming removed 6 bases from V and 5 bases from J; junction bases left unmatched: 4. Germline assignment: CDR1 SNHLY and CDR2 FYNNEI. CDR3 region: CASRGTGGRDTQYF. The CDR3 bases are TGTGCCAGCAGGGGGACAGGGGGGAGAGATACGCAGTATTTT.

This chain links TRBV27 with TRBJ2-7; TRBD2 matches at 7 bases. J lost 4 bases, V lost 3 bases, and 6 bases had no gene match. Per the germline V gene, CDR1 is MNHEY and CDR2 is SMNVEV (reference sequence). The CDR3 has 14 amino acids. CDR3 coding DNA: TGTGCCAGCAGTTTCGGGCCTAGCGGATACGAGCAGTACGTC. The encoded protein is CASSFGPSGYEQYV.

As for this clonotype: Its ends do not fully match the called genes, so a read error is possible. V gene TRBV12-3 or TRBV12-4 combines with J gene TRBJ2-3; 8 nucleotides match TRBD2. The CDR3 totals 17 residues. CDR3 amino acids: CASCLWGSGGGTDTQYF. In DNA, the CDR3 is TGTGCCAGCTGTTTATGGGGGAGCGGGGGCGGCACAGATACGCAGTATTTT.

This clonotype was observed a few times. CDR3 residues: CSAPISGGAPGELFF. DNA of the CDR3: TGCAGTGCACCGATTAGCGGGGGGGCCCCCGGGGAGCTGTTTTTT. This chain uses TRBV20-1 with TRBJ2-2, with 11 bases identical to TRBD2. J lost 6 bases, V lost 6 bases, and 9 bases had no gene match. CDR1 and CDR2 from the germline V gene are DFQATT and SNEGSKA (reference sequence). This CDR3 spans 15 amino acids.

The V call is TRBV5-1, the J call TRBJ2-3; unclear D gene. CDR1 is SGHRS, CDR2 YFSETQ, per germline. The CDR3 is 16 residues long. V gave up 4 bases and J gave up 0 bases, with 15 bases separating them. The CDR3 protein is CASSRIVERSTDTQYF. Here the CDR3 DNA reads TGCGCCAGCAGCAGAATTGTTGAGCGTAGCACAGATACGCAGTATTTT.

J is TRBJ2-7 and V is TRBV5-1, with D maybe TRBD2 (5 bases). Germline V gene lookup returns CDR1 SGHRS and CDR2 YFSETQ. There are 15 residues in the CDR3. V was trimmed by 1 base and J by 1 base, leaving 12 bases between them. The CDR3, as DNA: TGCGCCAGCAGCTTGACAAGCGGACTTTCCTACGAGCAGTACTTC. This sequence encodes CASSLTSGLSYEQYF.

This clonotype was counted only a few times. V is TRBV9 and J is TRBJ2-7; 10 positions agree with TRBD1. Germline CDR1 and CDR2: SGDLS and YYNGEE. With 3 bases clipped from V and 3 bases from J, the junction kept 12 bases outside the gene matches. CDR3 size: 17 residues. In DNA, the CDR3 is TGTGCCAGCAGCGCTGGACAGGGGGTAGCCGGGTACTACGAGCAGTACTTC. Protein: CASSAGQGVAGYYEQYF.

This clonotype was observed at least ten times. This chain connects TRBV12-3 or TRBV12-4 to TRBJ2-2; TRBD1 aligns across 7 bases. CDR3 length: 16 residues. Germline trimming cut 4 bases from V and 2 bases from J; bases unmatched to any gene: 7. The CDR3 loop is CASSSQGTVNTGELFF. The CDR3 bases are TGTGCCAGCAGTTCCCAGGGGACAGTTAACACCGGGGAGCTGTTTTTT.

This clonotype appeared a single time. The chain combines TRBV27 with TRBJ2-1; the D is unclear. Per germline, CDR1 MNHEY and CDR2 SMNVEV (reference sequence). Trimming removed 0 bases at V and 0 bases at J, with 15 bases between. The CDR3 runs 18 residues. This chain's CDR3 is CASSLSSSVLSSYNEQFF. Written as DNA, the CDR3 is TGTGCCAGCAGTTTATCGAGTAGTGTCTTAAGCTCCTACAATGAGCAGTTCTTC.

This clonotype was seen more than once but under ten times. The genes are TRBV3-1 and TRBJ2-2; 7 bases fit TRBD2. Trimming at V came to 0 bases and at J to 2 bases, leaving 6 bases not matched to a gene. The CDR3 contains 17 residues. CDR1 is LGHDT and CDR2 is YNNKEL in the germline V gene (reference sequence). The CDR3 reads CASSQEVSGTNTGELFF. The CDR3, as DNA: TGTGCCAGCAGCCAAGAGGTCAGCGGGACTAACACCGGGGAGCTGTTTTTT.

This clonotype was seen many times. This chain connects TRBV15 to TRBJ1-6; perhaps TRBD1 as D (5 bases). This CDR3 spans 14 amino acids. Per germline, CDR1 LNHNV and CDR2 YYDKDF (reference sequence). The V gene lost 5 bases and the J gene lost 6 bases, with 11 bases spanning the gap. The CDR3 coding sequence is TGTGCCACCAGCCATGTCGGGGCTAATTCACCCCTCCACTTT. It encodes CATSHVGANSPLHF.